The entry below describes one TCR beta chain. Its antigen remains unknown. Profiled with immunoSEQ multiplex PCR; TCRdb holds only in-frame clones, not every one. The sample yields 70,000 or so clones, around 93% seen once. This record belongs to a study of OX40 agonist ivuxolimab in advanced cancers. In the study overall: The patients got ivuxolimab, which is an agonistic anti-OX40 (CD134) antibody. At 65% to 85% male, the cohort had a mean age of about 55 years, ranging from roughly 20 to 79. Whole-study findings and limits: Both blood CD4+ and CD8+ T cells showed clonal growth by week 6 at 0.1 to 3.0 mg/kg.

With autoimmune disease history or systemic immunosuppression, patients were excluded. Specimen: CD4+ or CD8+ T cells sorted from blood, collected in a trial of the OX40 agonist ivuxolimab. This TCR was sampled from an adult with an advanced solid tumor such as melanoma, head and neck, liver or kidney cancer.

The CDR3 sequence: CASSTGPHTEAFF. CDR3 in DNA: TGTGCCAGCAGTACCGGCCCACACACTGAAGCTTTCTTT. This chain connects TRBV27 to TRBJ1-1, with D unresolved. V was shortened by 5 bases and J by 3 bases, with 10 bases between the two germline ends. The germline gives CDR1 MNHEY, CDR2 SMNVEV (reference sequence). The CDR3 is made up of 13 amino acids.